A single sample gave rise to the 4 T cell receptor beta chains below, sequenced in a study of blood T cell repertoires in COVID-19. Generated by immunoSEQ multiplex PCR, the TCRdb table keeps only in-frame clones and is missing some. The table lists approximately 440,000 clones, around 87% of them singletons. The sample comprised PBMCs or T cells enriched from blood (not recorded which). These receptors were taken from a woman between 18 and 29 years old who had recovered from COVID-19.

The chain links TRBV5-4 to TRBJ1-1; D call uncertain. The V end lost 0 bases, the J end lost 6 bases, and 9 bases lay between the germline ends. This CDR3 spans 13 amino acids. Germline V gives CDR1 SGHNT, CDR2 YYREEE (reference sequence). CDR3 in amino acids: CASSLDNGAEAFF. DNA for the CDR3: TGTGCCAGCAGCTTGGACAACGGGGCTGAAGCTTTCTTT.

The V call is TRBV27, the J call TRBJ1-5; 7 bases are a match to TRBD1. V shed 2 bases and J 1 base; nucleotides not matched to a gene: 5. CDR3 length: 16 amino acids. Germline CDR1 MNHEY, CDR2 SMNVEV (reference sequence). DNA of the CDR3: TGTGCCAGCAGTTTAGAGGGACAGAGAAGCAATCAGCCCCAGCATTTT. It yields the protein CASSLEGQRSNQPQHF.

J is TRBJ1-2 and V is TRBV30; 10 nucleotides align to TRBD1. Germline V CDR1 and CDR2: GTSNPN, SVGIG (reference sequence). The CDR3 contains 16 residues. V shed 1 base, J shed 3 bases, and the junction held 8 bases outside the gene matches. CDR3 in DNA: TGTGCCTGGAGTGCCCGGGACAGGGGTTTTGACTATGGCTACACCTTC. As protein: CAWSARDRGFDYGYTF. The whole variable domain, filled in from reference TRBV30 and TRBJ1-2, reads SQTIHQWPATLVQPVGSPLSLECTVEGTSNPNLYWYRQAAGRGLQLLFYSVGIGQISSEVPQNLSASRPQDRQFILSSKKLLLSDSGFYLCAWSARDRGFDYGYTFGSGTRLTVV.

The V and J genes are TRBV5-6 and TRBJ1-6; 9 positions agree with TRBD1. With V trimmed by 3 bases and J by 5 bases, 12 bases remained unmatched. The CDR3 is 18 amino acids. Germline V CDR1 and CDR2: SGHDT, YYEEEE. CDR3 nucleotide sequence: TGTGCCAGCAGCTCGGCCGCCCGCGGGACAGGGCATAATTCACCCCTCCACTTT. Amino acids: CASSSAARGTGHNSPLHF.